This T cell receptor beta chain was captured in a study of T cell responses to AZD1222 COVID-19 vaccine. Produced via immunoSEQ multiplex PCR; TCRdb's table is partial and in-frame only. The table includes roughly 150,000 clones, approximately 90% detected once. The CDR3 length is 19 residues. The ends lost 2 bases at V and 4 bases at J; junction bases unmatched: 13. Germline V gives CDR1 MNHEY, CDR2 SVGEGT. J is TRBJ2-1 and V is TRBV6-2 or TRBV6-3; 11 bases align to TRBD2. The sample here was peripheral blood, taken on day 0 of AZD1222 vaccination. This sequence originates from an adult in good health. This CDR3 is CASSYGLAGGMAVYNEQFF. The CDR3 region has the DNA TGTGCCAGCAGTTACGGGCTAGCGGGAGGAATGGCGGTTTACAATGAGCAGTTCTTC.